These 16 T cell receptor beta chains were all obtained from the same sample, sequenced in a study of regulatory T cells in long-lasting Graves disease. Specified time point: newly diagnosed GD, antithyroid drugs for less than 3 months. PBMC RNA was the source of the TCR library. Through Arm-PCR of CDR3 regions and iRepertoire HTBI primers, TCR beta libraries were built. Each CDR3 protein is one row after TCRdb ran MiXCR on the multiplex PCR reads. Of about 460,000 distinct CDR3 sequences listed, roughly 15% were seen once; the top ten hold about a sixth. The same sample was also used in a study of T cells in Graves' hyperthyroidism and ophthalmopathy.

The sample here was peripheral blood mononuclear cells (PBMCs), taken at new diagnosis, from a patient treated with antithyroid drugs. The receptors here all came from a woman aged 45-65 years with Graves disease.

The chain couples TRBV10-3 to TRBJ2-5, with TRBD1 as a possible D gene (5 bases). Trimming removed 7 bases from V and 1 base from J, with 10 bases in between. Germline loops: CDR1 ENHRY, CDR2 SYGVKD. The CDR3 covers 13 residues. CDR3 sequence reads: CAINRQFQETQYF. CDR3 in DNA: TGTGCCATCAATCGACAGTTCCAAGAGACCCAGTACTTC.

This clonotype was recorded at least ten times. The chain couples TRBV28 to TRBJ2-5, with D perhaps assigned TRBD1 or TRBD2 (5 bases each). V lost 5 bases, J lost 2 bases, and 18 bases lay in between. Germline loops: CDR1 MDHEN, CDR2 SYDVKM. This CDR3 contains 16 residues. CDR3 amino acids: CASSQNRRRGQETQYF. DNA for the CDR3: TGTGCCAGCAGTCAGAACAGGAGGAGAGGGCAAGAGACCCAGTACTTC.

This clonotype was seen a few times. The chain combines TRBV6-2 or TRBV6-3 with TRBJ2-1, with unresolved D. V was clipped by 5 bases and J by 7 bases, with 12 bases between them. Germline V gene lookup returns CDR1 MNHEY and CDR2 SVGEGT. The CDR3 is 13 amino acids. The CDR3 here is CASSDFVENEQFF. The CDR3 DNA sequence: TGTGCCAGCAGTGATTTTGTGGAGAATGAGCAGTTCTTC.

Ten or more counts support this clonotype. The chain has TRBV5-1 and TRBJ2-7, with a weak D call TRBD1 (7 bases). Trimming removed 5 bases at V and 2 bases at J, with 14 bases between. The V gene's germline CDR1 is SGHRS and CDR2 YFSETQ. CDR3 size: 14 residues. CDR3 sequence: CASSVGGTAYEQYF. The DNA of the CDR3 is TGCGCCAGCAGTGTTGGAGGGACAGCCTACGAGCAGTACTTC.

Of note for this clonotype: A single base separates this from a much larger clone, so it may be a read error. This rearrangement joins TRBV6-2 or TRBV6-3 to TRBJ1-5; D gene ambiguous. The CDR3 length is 15 residues. Germline V gene lookup returns CDR1 MNHEY and CDR2 SVGEGT. CDR3 in amino acids: CASSSPSDSSQPQHF. For the CDR3, the DNA is TGTGCCAGCAGTTCTCCGTCGGATAGCAGTCAGCCCCAGCATTTT.

This rearrangement joins TRBV10-3 to TRBJ2-3; D gene ambiguous. Trimming cost V 2 bases and J 3 bases, with 6 bases left between them. CDR1 and CDR2 (germline): ENHRY, SYGVKD. The CDR3 totals 13 residues. As DNA, the CDR3 is TGTGCCATCAGTGAGGGGGATACAGATACGCAGTATTTT. Translating it yields CAISEGDTDTQYF.

This clonotype came up a few times. V and J are TRBV20-1 and TRBJ1-5; the D is unclear. Germline values: CDR1 DFQATT, CDR2 SNEGSKA (reference sequence). Trimming cost V 0 bases and J 1 base, with 10 bases left between them. This CDR3 contains 15 residues. In DNA form, the CDR3 reads TGCAGTGCTAGAGACCCGGCAGCGAGCAATCAGCCCCAGCATTTT. Translating it yields CSARDPAASNQPQHF.

This clonotype was seen at least ten times. This chain joins TRBV2 and TRBJ2-7; D gene ambiguous. V was trimmed by 10 bases and J by 0 bases, leaving 13 bases between them. The germline V gene encodes CDR1 SNHLY and CDR2 FYNNEI. The CDR3 has 13 residues. CDR3 in DNA: TGTGCCAACATCAGATCAAGCTCCTACGAGCAGTACTTC. It is translated as CANIRSSSYEQYF.

In this sample, this clonotype turned up many times. The chain links TRBV11-2 to TRBJ1-3; no clear D gene. The V gene's germline CDR1 is SGHAT and CDR2 FQNNGV. This CDR3 region has 15 residues. Between the trimmed V and J ends, which lost 3 bases and 2 bases, there was a span of 11 bases. The CDR3 here is CASSFVPGPGNTIYF. CDR3 sequence (DNA): TGTGCCAGCAGCTTCGTGCCCGGCCCTGGAAACACCATATATTTT.

This clonotype came up many times. The rearrangement uses TRBV3-1 and TRBJ2-3; TRBD2 aligns across 8 bases. V lost 3 bases, J lost 4 bases, and 6 bases stayed unmatched. CDR3 length: 15 amino acids. Germline CDR1 LGHDT, CDR2 YNNKEL (reference sequence). The CDR3 DNA sequence: TGTGCCAGCAGCCACTCACTAGCGGTCCCAGATACGCAGTATTTT. It translates to CASSHSLAVPDTQYF.

This clonotype was picked up many times. The CDR3 region has the DNA TGTGCCAGCAGTCAACTAGCGGGACCCTACAATGAGCAGTTCTTC. It specifies CASSQLAGPYNEQFF. The rearrangement joins TRBV6-2 or TRBV6-3 to TRBJ2-1, with 10 positions matching TRBD2. CDR1 is MNHEY, CDR2 SVGEGT, per germline. V was clipped by 5 bases and J by 2 bases; unmatched bases: 3. This CDR3 is 15 amino acids long.

The rearrangement joins TRBV20-1 to TRBJ2-2; TRBD2 agrees at 7 bases. After removal of 6 bases from V and 2 bases from J, the junction contained 6 bases not matched to a gene. Germline V gives CDR1 DFQATT, CDR2 SNEGSKA (reference sequence). There are 14 residues in the CDR3. The CDR3 DNA follows: TGCAGTGCAAGATCGGGGGGTAACACCGGGGAGCTGTTTTTT. This encodes CSARSGGNTGELFF.

This clonotype was recorded a few times. The chain links TRBV27 to TRBJ2-5; D is perhaps TRBD2 (6 bases). CDR1 is MNHEY and CDR2 is SMNVEV in the germline V gene (reference sequence). CDR3 size: 15 residues. Trimming cost V 5 bases and J 5 bases, with 18 bases left between them. CDR3 sequence reads: CASSPRGAGRETQYF. For the CDR3, the DNA is TGTGCCAGCAGTCCCCGCGGGGCAGGGCGGGAGACCCAGTACTTC.

This clonotype came up many times. V and J are TRBV11-2 and TRBJ1-1; D gene ambiguous. The germline gives CDR1 SGHAT, CDR2 FQNNGV. The germline V and J ends were trimmed by 0 bases and 2 bases, with 10 bases remaining between them. This CDR3 has 15 amino acids. CDR3 protein: CASSLEGQANTEAFF. The CDR3 DNA is TGTGCCAGCAGCTTAGAAGGGCAGGCCAACACTGAAGCTTTCTTT.

This clonotype was observed many times. The junction shows a germline mismatch at one end, possibly a read error. The V and J genes are TRBV5-1 and TRBJ1-1; 8 bases are shared with TRBD1. Per the germline V gene, CDR1 is SGHRS and CDR2 is YFSETQ. The CDR3 covers 14 residues. In DNA, the CDR3 is TGTGCCAGCAGCTTGGACAGGGAGGACACTGAAGCTTTCTTT. Translation gives CASSLDREDTEAFF.

V is TRBV4-1 and J is TRBJ1-2; 8 nucleotides line up with TRBD1. The CDR3 sequence is 16 residues long. J lost 7 bases, V lost 2 bases, and 12 bases had no gene match. The germline V gene encodes CDR1 MGHRA and CDR2 YSYEKL. CDR3 residues: CASSQLASTGGGGYTF. The CDR3 DNA follows: TGCGCCAGCAGCCAACTCGCCTCTACAGGGGGTGGTGGCTACACCTTC.